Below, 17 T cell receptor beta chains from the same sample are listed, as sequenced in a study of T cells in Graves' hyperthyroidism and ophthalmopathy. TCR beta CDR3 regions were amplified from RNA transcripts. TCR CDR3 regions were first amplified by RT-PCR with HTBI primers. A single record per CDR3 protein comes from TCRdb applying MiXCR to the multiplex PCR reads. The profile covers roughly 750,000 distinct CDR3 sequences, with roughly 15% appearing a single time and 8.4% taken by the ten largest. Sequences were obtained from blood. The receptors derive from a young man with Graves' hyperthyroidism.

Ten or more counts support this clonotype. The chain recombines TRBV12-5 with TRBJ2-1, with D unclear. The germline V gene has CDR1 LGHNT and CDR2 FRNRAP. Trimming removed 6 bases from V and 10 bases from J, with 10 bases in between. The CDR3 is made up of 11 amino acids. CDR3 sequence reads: CASGRTLEQFF. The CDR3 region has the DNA TGTGCTAGTGGCCGAACCCTAGAGCAGTTCTTC.

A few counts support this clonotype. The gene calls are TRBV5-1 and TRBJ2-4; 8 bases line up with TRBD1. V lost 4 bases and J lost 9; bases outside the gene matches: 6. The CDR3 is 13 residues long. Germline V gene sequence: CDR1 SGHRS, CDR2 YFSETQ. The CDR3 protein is CASSLGQEGIQYF. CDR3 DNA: TGCGCCAGCAGCCTGGGACAGGAAGGCATTCAGTACTTC.

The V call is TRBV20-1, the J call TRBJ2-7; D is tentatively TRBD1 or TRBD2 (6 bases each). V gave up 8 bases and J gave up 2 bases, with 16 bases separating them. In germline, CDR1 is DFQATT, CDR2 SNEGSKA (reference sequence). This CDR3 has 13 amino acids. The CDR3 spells CSTTGGTPYEQYF. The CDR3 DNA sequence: TGCAGTACGACCGGGGGCACTCCCTACGAGCAGTACTTC.

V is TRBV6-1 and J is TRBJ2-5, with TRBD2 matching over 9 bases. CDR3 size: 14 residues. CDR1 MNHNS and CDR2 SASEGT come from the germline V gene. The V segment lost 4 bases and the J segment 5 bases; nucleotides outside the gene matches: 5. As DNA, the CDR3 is TGTGCCAGCAGTGGTAGCGGGAGCGGCGAGACCCAGTACTTC. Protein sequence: CASSGSGSGETQYF.

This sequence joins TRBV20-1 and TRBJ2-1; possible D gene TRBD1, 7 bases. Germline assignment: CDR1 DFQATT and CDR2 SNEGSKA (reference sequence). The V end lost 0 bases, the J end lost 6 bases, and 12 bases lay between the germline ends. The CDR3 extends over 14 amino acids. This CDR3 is CSARDGRGANEQFF. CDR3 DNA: TGCAGTGCTAGAGACGGCAGGGGGGCCAATGAGCAGTTCTTC.

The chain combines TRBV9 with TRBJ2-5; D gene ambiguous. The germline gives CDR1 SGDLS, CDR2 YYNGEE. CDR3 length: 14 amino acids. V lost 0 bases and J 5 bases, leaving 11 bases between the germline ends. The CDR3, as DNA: TGTGCCAGCAGCGTAGGAGCCGGGTACGAGACCCAGTACTTC. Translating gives CASSVGAGYETQYF.

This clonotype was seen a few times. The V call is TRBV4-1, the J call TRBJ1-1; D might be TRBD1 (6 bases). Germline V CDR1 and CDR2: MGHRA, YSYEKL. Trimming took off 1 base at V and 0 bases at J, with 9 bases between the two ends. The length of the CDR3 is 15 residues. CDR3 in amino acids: CASSQAGTMNTEAFF. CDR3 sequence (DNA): TGCGCCAGCAGCCAAGCCGGGACAATGAACACTGAAGCTTTCTTT.

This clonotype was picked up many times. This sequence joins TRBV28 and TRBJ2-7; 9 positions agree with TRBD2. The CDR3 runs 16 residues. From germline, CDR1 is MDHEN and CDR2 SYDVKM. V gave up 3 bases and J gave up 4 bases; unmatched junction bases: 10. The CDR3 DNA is TGTGCCAGCAGTTTGGCGGGAGGACTAGCGTATTACGAGCAGTACTTC. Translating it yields CASSLAGGLAYYEQYF.

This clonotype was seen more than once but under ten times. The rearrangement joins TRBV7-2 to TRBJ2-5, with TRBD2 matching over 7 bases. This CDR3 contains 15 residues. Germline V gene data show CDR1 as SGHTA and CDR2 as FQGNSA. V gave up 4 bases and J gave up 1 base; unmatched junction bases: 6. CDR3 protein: CASSSQRDAQETQYF. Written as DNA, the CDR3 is TGTGCCAGCAGCTCACAGCGGGACGCCCAAGAGACCCAGTACTTC. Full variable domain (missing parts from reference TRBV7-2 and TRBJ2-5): GAGVSQSPSNKVTEKGKDVELRCDPISGHTALYWYRQSLGQGLEFLIYFQGNSAPDKSGLPSDRFSAERTGGSVSTLTIQRTQQEDSAVYLCASSSQRDAQETQYFGPGTRLLVL.

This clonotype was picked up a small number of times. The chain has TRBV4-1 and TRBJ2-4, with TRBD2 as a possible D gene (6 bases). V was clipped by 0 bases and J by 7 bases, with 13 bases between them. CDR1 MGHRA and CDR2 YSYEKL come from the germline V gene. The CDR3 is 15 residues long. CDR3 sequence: CASSQDWRAGNIQYF. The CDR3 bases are TGCGCCAGCAGCCAAGATTGGAGGGCCGGGAACATTCAGTACTTC.

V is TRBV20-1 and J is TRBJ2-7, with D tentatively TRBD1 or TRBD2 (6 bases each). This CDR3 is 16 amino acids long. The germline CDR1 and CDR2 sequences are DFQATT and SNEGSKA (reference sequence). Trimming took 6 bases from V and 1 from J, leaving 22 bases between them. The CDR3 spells CSARYLRGEGSYEQYF. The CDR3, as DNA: TGCAGTGCGAGATATCTTAGGGGGGAAGGATCCTACGAGCAGTACTTC.

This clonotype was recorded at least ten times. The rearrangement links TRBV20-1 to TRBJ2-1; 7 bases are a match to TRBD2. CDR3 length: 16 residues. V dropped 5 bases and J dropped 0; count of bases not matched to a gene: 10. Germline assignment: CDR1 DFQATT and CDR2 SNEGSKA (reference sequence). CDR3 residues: CSALASGASSYNEQFF. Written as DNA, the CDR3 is TGCAGTGCTCTAGCAAGCGGGGCAAGCTCCTACAATGAGCAGTTCTTC.

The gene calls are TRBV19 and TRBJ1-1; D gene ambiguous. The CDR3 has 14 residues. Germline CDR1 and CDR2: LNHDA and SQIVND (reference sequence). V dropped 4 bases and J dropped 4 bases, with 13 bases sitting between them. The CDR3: CASSKGDRGTEAFF. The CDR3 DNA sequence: TGTGCCAGTAGTAAAGGCGACCGGGGCACTGAAGCTTTCTTT.

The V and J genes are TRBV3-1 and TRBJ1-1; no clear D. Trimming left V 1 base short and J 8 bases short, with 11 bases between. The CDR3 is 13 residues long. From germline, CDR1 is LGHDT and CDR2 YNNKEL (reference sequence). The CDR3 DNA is TGTGCCAGCAGCCAAGTAAGGAGACGAGAAGCTTTCTTT. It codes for CASSQVRRREAFF. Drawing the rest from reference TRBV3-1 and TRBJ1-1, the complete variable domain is DTAVSQTPKYLVTQMGNDKSIKCEQNLGHDTMYWYKQDSKKFLKIMFSYNNKELIINETVPNRFSPKSPDKAHLNLHINSLELGDSAVYFCASSQVRRREAFFGQGTRLTVV.

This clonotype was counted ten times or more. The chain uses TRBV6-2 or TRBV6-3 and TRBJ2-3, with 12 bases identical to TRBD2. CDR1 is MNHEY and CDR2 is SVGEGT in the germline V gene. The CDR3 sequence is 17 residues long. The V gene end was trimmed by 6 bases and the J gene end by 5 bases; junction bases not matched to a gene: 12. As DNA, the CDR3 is TGTGCCAGCAGCCGCCGACCTAGCGGGAGGGCGGTAGATACGCAGTATTTT. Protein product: CASSRRPSGRAVDTQYF.

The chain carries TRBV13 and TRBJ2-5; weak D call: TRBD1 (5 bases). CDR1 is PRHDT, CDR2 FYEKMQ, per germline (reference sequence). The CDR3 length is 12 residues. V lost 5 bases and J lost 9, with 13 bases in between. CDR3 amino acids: CASSRTMTPQYF. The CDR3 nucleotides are TGTGCCAGCAGCCGGACAATGACTCCCCAGTACTTC.

CDR3: CAILTDSYEQYF. For the CDR3, the DNA is TGTGCCATCCTGACAGACTCCTACGAGCAGTACTTC. The rearrangement joins TRBV6-1 to TRBJ2-7, with a tentative D call TRBD1 (5 bases). The V and J ends lost 10 bases and 0 bases respectively, with 10 bases between them. This CDR3 comprises 12 residues. Germline V gives CDR1 MNHNS, CDR2 SASEGT.